This T cell receptor beta chain was identified during a study of cytomegalovirus exposure and HLA in healthy donors. A multiplex PCR was run with 60 Vbeta primers and 13 Jbeta primers. TCRdb's copy holds only in-frame clones and misses some; the assay was immunoSEQ multiplex PCR. The sample carries around 30,000 clones, around nine tenths recorded once. The germline V gene has CDR1 MNHNS and CDR2 SASEGT. Trimming took 2 bases from V and 6 from J; bases not matched to a gene: 7. CDR3 length: 15 residues. The sample taken for sequencing was PBMCs. V is TRBV6-1 and J is TRBJ1-2, with 9 positions matching TRBD1. The TCR originated in a boy younger than 18 in good health and CMV-seronegative. CDR3 DNA sequence: TGTGCCAGCAGTGAACTCGGGACAGGGTTTAATGGCTACACCTTC. Translated, it gives CASSELGTGFNGYTF.